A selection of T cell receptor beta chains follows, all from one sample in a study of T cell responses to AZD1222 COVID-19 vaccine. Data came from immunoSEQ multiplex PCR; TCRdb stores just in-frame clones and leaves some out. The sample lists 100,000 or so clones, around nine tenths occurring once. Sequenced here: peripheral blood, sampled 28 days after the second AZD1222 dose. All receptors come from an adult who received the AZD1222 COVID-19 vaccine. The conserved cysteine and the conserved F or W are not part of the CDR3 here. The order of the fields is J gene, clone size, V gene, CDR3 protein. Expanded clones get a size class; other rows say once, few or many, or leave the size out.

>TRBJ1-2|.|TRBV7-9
ASSQTGYGYT
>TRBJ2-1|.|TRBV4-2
ASSKRDRGWNEQF
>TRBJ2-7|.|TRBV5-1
ASSSTSGRANGYEQY
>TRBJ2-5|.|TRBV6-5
ASKAGGAEETQY
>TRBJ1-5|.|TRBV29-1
SVEDRGNQPQH
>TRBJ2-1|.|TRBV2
ASSGPGQGEDEQF
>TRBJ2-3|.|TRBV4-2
ASSQVSGTTLDTQY
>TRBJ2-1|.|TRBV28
ASSPRAGGEQF
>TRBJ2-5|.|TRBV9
ASSVIGGVGETQY
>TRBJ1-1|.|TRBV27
ASSSLTYRDKNTEAF
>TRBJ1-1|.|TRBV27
ASRGRMNTEAF
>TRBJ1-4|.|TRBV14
ASSRGFAEKLF
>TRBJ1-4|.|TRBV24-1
ATGTGSRQLVELF
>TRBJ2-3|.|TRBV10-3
AISEPGLGSTDTQY
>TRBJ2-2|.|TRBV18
ASSPPGTGATGELF
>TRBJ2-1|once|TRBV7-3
ASSLTGTPSGGLPSTYNEQF
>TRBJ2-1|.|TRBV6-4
ASSRTSGDYNEQF
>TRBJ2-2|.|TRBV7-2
ASSSVGAGTGELF
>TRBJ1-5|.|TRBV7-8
ASSDLAHQPQH
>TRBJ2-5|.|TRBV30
AWSRLADQETQY
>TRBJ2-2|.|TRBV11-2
ASSWGLGRSNTGELF
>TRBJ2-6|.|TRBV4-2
ASSGGAGANVLT
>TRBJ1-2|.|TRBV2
ASSSPGQGGGYT
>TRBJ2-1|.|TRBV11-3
ASSFAVAGGYNEQF
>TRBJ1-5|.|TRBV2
ASRRDRVGSNQPQH
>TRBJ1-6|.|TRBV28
AGQGSQSPLH
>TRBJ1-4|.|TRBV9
ASSAQAGLEEKLF
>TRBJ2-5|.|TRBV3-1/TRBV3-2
ASSQGWVLAGYQETQY
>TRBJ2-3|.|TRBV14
ASSQDLGQGWADTQY
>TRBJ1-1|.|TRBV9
ASSPWGNTEAF
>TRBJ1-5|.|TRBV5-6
ASSFRTYSNQPQH
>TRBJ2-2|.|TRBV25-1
ASSEWRGGLAGGELF
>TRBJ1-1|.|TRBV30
AWSRRSGQMNTEAF
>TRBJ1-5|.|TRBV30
AWGSKGNQPQH
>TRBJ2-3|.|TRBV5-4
ASSQGLAGAGADTQY
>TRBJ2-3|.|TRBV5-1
ASRGTSGRAVGATDTQY
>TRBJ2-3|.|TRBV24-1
ATSRRVKDTQY
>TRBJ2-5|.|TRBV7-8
ASSQETPRDAETQY
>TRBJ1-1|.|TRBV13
ASSLDVMNTEAF
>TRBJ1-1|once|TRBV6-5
ASRRQGAGAEAF
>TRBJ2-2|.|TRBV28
ASREGNTGELF
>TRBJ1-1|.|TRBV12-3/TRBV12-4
ASIRQAGTEAF
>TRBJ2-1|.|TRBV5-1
ASSPGTSGNEQF
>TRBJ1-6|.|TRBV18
ASGPTIPNSPLH
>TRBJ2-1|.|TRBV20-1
SARGGTRQF
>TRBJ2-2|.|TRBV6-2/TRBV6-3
ASSYSRQGPTGELF
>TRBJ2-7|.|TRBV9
ASSVAENYEQY
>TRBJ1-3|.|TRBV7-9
ASSPDSAGNTIY
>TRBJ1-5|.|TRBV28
ASSPSPGRPQH
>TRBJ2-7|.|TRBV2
ASSEGQTIDEQY
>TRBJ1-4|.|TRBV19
ASSMTSDRALNEKLF
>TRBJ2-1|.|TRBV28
ASSGDREYNEQF
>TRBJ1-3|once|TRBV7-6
ASSLVEPRSSGNTIY